What follows are 2 T cell receptor beta chains derived from one specimen sequenced in a study of T cell responses to AZD1222 COVID-19 vaccine. The protocol was immunoSEQ multiplex PCR, while the TCRdb copy is restricted to in-frame clones and leaves out a portion. The top ten hold around 8% of the sample, which has more than 75,000 clones, 85% to 95% seen once. The sample here was peripheral blood, taken 28 days after the second AZD1222 dose. The source of these receptors is an adult who received the AZD1222 COVID-19 vaccine.

V is TRBV7-2 and J is TRBJ2-5, with a tentative D call TRBD2 (6 bases). V lost 3 bases to trimming and J lost 5 bases, with 19 bases between them. Germline V lookup: CDR1 SGHTA, CDR2 FQGNSA. This CDR3 is 16 amino acids long. DNA of the CDR3: TGTGCCAGCAGCTTGCCTCGGGTGGGGGGAGAGGAGACCCAGTACTTC. Translation: CASSLPRVGGEETQYF.

The sample holds one count of this clone. This chain links TRBV5-1 with TRBJ2-7; 7 nucleotides agree with TRBD1. The V and J ends lost 4 bases and 0 bases, in that order; junction bases with no gene match: 4. Germline V lookup: CDR1 SGHRS, CDR2 YFSETQ. The CDR3 spans 14 residues. The CDR3 loop reads CASSVTGSSYEQYF. CDR3 DNA: TGCGCCAGCAGCGTGACAGGGAGCTCCTACGAGCAGTACTTC. The whole variable domain, remainder taken from reference TRBV5-1 and TRBJ2-7, is KAGVTQTPRYLIKTRGQQVTLSCSPISGHRSVSWYQQTPGQGLQFLFEYFSETQRNKGNFPGRFSGRQFSNSRSEMNVSTLELGDSALYLCASSVTGSSYEQYFGPGTRLTVT.